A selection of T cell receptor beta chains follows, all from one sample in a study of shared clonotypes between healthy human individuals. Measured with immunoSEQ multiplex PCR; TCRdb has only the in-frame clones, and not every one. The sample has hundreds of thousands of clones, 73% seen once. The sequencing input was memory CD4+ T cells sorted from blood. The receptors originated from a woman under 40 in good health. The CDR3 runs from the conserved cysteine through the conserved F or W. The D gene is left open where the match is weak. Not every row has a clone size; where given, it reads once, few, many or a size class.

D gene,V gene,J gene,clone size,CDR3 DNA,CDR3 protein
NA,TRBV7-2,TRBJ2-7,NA,TGTGCCAGCAGCTTAGGGCCGGGCGGCACCTACGAGCAGTACTTC,CASSLGPGGTYEQYF
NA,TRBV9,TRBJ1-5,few,TGTGCCAGCAGCGTATCCCAGGGGTTTCATCAGCCCCAGCATTTT,CASSVSQGFHQPQHF
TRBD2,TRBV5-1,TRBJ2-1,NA,TGCGCCAGCAGAGGGACTAGCGGGACAGGCTCCTACAATGAGCAGTTCTTC,CASRGTSGTGSYNEQFF
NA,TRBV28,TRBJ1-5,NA,TGTGCCAGCAGTTTCGCAAGTCAGCCCCAGCATTTT,CASSFASQPQHF
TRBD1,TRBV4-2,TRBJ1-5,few,TGTGCCAGCAGCCAAGAGGGGACAGGGGGCAATAAGCAGCCCCAGCATTTT,CASSQEGTGGNKQPQHF
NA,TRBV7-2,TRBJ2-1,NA,TGTGCCAGCAGCTTAGACGGGAGTTACAATGAGCAGTTCTTC,CASSLDGSYNEQFF
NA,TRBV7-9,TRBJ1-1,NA,TGTGCCAGCAGCTTAGAAGGGGTAGGCACTGAAGCTTTCTTT,CASSLEGVGTEAFF
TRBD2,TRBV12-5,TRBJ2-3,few,TGTGCTAGTGGTTTGTCAAGCGGGGGGAGCACAGATACGCAGTATTTT,CASGLSSGGSTDTQYF
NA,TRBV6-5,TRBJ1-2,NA,TGTGCCAGCAGTCCCGGGGCCCTTAACTATGGCTACACCTTC,CASSPGALNYGYTF
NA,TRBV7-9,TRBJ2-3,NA,TGTGCCAGCAGCTTAACAGGGGACTCGGTTACGCAGTATTTT,CASSLTGDSVTQYF
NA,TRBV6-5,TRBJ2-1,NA,TGTGCCAGCAGTGATCTGGGAGGTGAGCAGTTCTTC,CASSDLGGEQFF
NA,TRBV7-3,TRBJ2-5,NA,TGTGCCAGCAGCTGGGGACCGACAGAGACCCAGTACTTC,CASSWGPTETQYF